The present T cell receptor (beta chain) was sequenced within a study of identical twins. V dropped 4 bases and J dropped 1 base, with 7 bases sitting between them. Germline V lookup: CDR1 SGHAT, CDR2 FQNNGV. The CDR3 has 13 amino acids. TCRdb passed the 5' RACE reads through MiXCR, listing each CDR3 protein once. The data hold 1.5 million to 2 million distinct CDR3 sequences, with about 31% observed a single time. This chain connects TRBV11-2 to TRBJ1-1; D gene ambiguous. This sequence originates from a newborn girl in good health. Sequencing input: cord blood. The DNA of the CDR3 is TGTGCCAGCAGCTGGGCCAAGAACACTGAAGCTTTCTTT. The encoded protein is CASSWAKNTEAFF. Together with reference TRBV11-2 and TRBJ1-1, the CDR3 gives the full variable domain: EAGVAQSPRYKIIEKRQSVAFWCNPISGHATLYWYQQILGQGPKLLIQFQNNGVVDDSQLPKDRFSAERLKGVDSTLKIQPAKLEDSAVYLCASSWAKNTEAFFGQGTRLTVV.